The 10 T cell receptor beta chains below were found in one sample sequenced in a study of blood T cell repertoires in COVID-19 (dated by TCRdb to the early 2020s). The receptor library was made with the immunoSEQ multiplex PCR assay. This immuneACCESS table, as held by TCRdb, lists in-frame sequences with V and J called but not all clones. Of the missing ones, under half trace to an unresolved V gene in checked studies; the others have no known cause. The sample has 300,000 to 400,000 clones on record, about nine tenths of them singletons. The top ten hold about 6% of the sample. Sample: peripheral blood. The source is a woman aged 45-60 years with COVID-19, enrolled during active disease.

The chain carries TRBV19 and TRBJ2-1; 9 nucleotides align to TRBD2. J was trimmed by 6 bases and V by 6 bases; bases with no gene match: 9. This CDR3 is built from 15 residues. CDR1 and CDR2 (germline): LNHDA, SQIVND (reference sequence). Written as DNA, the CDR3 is TGTGCCAGTAGCCAGATAGCGGGAGTAGCCAATGAGCAGTTCTTC. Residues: CASSQIAGVANEQFF. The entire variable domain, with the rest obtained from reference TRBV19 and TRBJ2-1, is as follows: DGGITQSPKYLFRKEGQNVTLSCEQNLNHDAMYWYRQDPGQGLRLIYYSQIVNDFQKGDIAEGYSVSREKKESFPLTVTSAQKNPTAFYLCASSQIAGVANEQFFGPGTRLTVL.

The CDR3 coding sequence is TGTGCCAGCAGTGAAGCCAGGGAGGGGACTAACACCGGGGAGCTGTTTTTT. Translated, it gives CASSEAREGTNTGELFF. The chain carries TRBV2 and TRBJ2-2, with TRBD2 matching 7 bases. Looked up from germline, CDR1 is SNHLY and CDR2 is FYNNEI. This CDR3 is 17 amino acids long. V was pared by 0 bases and J by 2 bases, with 6 bases of the junction left unmatched.

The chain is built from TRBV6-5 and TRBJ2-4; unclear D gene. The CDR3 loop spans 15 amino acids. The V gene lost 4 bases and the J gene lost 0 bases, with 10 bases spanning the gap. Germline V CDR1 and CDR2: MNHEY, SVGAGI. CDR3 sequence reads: CASSSVLLAKNIQYF. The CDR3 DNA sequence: TGTGCCAGCAGTTCAGTCCTTCTAGCCAAAAACATTCAGTACTTC.

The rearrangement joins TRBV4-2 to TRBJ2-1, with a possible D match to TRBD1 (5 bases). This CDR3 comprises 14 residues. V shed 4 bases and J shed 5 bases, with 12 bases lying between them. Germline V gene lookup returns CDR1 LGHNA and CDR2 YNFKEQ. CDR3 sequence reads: CASSRAGQDNEQFF. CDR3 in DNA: TGTGCCAGCAGCCGAGCCGGACAAGACAATGAGCAGTTCTTC.

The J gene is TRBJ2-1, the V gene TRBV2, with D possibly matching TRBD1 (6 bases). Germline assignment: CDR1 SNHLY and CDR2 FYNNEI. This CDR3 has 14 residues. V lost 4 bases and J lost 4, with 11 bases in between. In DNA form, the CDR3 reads TGTGCCAGCAGTGTCGGACAGACGTACAATGAGCAGTTCTTC. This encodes CASSVGQTYNEQFF. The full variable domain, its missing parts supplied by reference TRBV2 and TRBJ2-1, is EPEVTQTPSHQVTQMGQEVILRCVPISNHLYFYWYRQILGQKVEFLVSFYNNEISEKSEIFDDQFSVERPDGSNFTLKIRSTKLEDSAMYFCASSVGQTYNEQFFGPGTRLTVL.

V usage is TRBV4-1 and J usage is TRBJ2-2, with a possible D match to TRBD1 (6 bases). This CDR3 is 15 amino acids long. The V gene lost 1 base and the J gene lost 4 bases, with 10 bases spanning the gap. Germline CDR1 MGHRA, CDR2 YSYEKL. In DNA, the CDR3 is TGCGCCAGCAGCCAAGGGGGGCTTACCACCGGGGAGCTGTTTTTT. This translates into CASSQGGLTTGELFF.

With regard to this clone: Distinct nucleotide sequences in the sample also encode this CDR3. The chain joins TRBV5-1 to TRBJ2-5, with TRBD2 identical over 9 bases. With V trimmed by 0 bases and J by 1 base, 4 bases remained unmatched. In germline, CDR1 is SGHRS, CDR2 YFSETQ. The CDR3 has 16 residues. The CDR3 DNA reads TGCGCCAGCAGCTTGGGGGGACTAGCCGGCCAAGAGACCCAGTACTTC. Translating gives CASSLGGLAGQETQYF. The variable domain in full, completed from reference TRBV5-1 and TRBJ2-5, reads KAGVTQTPRYLIKTRGQQVTLSCSPISGHRSVSWYQQTPGQGLQFLFEYFSETQRNKGNFPGRFSGRQFSNSRSEMNVSTLELGDSALYLCASSLGGLAGQETQYFGPGTRLLVL.

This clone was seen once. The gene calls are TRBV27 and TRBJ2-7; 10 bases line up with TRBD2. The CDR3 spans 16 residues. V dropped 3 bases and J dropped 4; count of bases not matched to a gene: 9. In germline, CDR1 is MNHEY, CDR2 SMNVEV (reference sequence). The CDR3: CASSFLAGERTYEQYF. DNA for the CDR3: TGTGCCAGCAGTTTCCTAGCGGGAGAGCGCACTTACGAGCAGTACTTC.

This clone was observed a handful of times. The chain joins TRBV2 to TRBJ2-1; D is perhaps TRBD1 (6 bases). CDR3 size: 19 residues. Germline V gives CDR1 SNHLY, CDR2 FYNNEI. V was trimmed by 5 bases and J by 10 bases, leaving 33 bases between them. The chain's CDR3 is CASSSGPDRRTMSREEQFF. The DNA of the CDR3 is TGTGCCAGCAGTTCCGGGCCGGACAGACGTACAATGAGCAGAGAAGAGCAGTTCTTC.

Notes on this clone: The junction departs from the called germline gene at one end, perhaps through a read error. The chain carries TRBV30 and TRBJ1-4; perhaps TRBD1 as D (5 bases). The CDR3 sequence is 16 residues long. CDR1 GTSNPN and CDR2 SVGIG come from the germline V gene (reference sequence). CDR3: CAWSVPQGGNNGKLFF. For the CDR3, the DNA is TGTGCCTGGAGTGTACCCCAGGGAGGGAATAATGGAAAACTGTTTTTT.